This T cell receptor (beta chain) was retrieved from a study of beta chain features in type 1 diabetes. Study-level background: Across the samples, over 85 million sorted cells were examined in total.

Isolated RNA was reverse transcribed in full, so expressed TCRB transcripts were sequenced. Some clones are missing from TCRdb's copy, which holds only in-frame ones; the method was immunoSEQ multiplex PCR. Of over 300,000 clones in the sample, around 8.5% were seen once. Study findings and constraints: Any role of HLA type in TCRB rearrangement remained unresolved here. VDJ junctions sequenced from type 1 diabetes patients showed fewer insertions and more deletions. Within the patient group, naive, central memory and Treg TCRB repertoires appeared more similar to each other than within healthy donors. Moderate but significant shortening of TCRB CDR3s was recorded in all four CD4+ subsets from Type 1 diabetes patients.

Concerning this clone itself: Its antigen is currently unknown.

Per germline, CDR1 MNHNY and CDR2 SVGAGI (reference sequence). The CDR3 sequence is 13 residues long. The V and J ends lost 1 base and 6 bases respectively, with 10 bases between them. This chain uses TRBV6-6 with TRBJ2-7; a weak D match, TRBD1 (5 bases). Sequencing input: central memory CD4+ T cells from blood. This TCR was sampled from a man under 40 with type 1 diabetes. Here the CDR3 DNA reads TGTGCCAGCAGTTACTTGGACATGGGCGAGCAGTACTTC. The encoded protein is CASSYLDMGEQYF.